This TCR beta chain was sequenced for a study of T cells in localized non-small cell lung cancer. The study's findings and limits: Exceeding tumor, uninvolved adjacent lung had the highest T cell clonality. Appearances in adjacent lung were noted for a median about 60 of the top 100 tumor clones.

Worth noting for this clone: The antigen remains unidentified.

Germline CDR1 and CDR2: MDHEN and SYDVKM. CDR3 length: 12 amino acids. V lost 6 bases and J lost 8, with 13 bases in between. Using immunoSEQ multiplex PCR, the repertoire was profiled, and TCRdb retains in-frame clones only, with some absent. The data show more than 100,000 clones, more than 70% seen once. The rearrangement joins TRBV28 to TRBJ1-1; TRBD1 is a possible D gene (5 bases). This TCR was sampled from a female donor of 60 years or more with stage I lung adenocarcinoma. Sequenced material: peripheral blood, taken before any cancer treatment. The CDR3 spells CASSSGTSEAFF. CDR3 DNA: TGTGCCAGCAGCTCTGGGACTTCGGAAGCTTTCTTT.